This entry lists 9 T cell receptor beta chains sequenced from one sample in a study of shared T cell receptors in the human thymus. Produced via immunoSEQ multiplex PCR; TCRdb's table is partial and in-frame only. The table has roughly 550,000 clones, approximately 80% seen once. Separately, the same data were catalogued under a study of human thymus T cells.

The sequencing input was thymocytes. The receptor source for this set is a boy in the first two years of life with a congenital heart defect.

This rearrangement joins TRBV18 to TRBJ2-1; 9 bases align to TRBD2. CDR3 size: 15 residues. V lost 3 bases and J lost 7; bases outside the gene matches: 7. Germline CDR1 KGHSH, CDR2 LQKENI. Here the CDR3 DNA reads TGTGCCAGCTCACCCGGGACTAGCATTCGTAATGAGCAGTTCTTC. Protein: CASSPGTSIRNEQFF.

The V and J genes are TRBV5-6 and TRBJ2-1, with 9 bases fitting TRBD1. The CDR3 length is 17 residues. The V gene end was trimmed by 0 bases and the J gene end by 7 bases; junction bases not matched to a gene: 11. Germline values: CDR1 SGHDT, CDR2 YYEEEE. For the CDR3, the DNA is TGTGCCAGCAGCTTGGCCAAGGGACAGGGAGGACCGAATGAGCAGTTCTTC. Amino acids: CASSLAKGQGGPNEQFF.

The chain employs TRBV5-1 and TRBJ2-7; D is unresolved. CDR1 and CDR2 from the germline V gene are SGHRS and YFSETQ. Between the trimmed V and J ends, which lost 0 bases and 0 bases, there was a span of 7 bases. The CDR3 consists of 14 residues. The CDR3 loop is CASSLAPISYEQYF. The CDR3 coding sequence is TGCGCCAGCAGCTTGGCCCCTATCTCCTACGAGCAGTACTTC.

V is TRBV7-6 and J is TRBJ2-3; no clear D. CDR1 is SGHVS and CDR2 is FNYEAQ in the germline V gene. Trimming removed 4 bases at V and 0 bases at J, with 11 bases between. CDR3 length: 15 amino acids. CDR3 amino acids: CASSSDIHSTDTQYF. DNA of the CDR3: TGTGCCAGCAGCTCCGACATCCACAGCACAGATACGCAGTATTTT.

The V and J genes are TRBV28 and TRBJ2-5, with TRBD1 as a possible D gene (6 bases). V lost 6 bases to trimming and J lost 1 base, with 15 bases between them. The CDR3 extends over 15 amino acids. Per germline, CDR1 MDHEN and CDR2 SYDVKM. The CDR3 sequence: CASSATGTSQETQYF. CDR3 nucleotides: TGTGCCAGCAGCGCCACCGGGACAAGCCAAGAGACCCAGTACTTC. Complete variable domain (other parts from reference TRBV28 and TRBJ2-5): DVKVTQSSRYLVKRTGEKVFLECVQDMDHENMFWYRQDPGLGLRLIYFSYDVKMKEKGDIPEGYSVSREKKERFSLILESASTNQTSMYLCASSATGTSQETQYFGPGTRLLVL.

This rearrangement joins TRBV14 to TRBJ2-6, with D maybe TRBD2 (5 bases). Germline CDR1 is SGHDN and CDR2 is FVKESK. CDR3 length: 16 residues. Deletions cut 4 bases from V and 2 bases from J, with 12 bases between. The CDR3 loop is CASSPPAGTGANVLTF. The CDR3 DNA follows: TGTGCCAGCAGCCCGCCCGCCGGGACTGGGGCCAACGTCCTGACTTTC.

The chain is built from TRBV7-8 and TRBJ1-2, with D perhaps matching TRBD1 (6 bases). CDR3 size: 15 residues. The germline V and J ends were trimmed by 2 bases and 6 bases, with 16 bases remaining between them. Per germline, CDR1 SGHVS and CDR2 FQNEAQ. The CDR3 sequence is CASSLSLGGAHGYTF. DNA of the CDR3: TGTGCCAGCAGCTTAAGTTTAGGGGGGGCCCATGGCTACACCTTC.

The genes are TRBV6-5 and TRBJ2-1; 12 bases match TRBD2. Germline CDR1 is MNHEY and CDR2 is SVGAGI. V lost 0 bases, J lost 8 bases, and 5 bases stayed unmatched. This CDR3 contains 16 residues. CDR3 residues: CASSYSASGRADEQFF. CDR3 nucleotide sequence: TGTGCCAGCAGTTACTCCGCTAGCGGGAGGGCCGATGAGCAGTTCTTC.

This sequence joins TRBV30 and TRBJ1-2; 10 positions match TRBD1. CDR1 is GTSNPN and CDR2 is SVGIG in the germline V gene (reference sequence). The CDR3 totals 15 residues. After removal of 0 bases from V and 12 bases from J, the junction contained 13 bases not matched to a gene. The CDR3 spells CAWSVGGQGVPRDTF. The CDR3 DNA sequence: TGTGCCTGGAGTGTTGGTGGACAGGGGGTACCAAGAGACACCTTC.